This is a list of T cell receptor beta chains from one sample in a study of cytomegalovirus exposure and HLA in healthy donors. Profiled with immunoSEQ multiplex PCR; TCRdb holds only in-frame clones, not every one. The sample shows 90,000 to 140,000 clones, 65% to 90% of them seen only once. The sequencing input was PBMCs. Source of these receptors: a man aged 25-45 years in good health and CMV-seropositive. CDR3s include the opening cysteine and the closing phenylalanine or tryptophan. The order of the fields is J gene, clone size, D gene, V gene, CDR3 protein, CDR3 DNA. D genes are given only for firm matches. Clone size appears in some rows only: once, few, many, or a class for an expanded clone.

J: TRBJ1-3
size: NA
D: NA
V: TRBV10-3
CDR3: CAISEYTGNTIYF
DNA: TGTGCCATCAGTGAATACACGGGGAACACCATATATTTT

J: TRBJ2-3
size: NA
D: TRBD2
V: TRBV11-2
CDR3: CASSLETSGGAWDTQYF
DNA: TGTGCCAGCAGCTTAGAGACTAGCGGGGGTGCGTGGGATACGCAGTATTTT

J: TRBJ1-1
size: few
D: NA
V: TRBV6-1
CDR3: CASSEPTGNTEAFF
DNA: TGTGCCAGCAGTGAACCGACAGGGAACACTGAAGCTTTCTTT

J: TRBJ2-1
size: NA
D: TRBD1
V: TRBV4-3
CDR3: CASSLGQAYNEQFF
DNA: TGCGCCAGCAGCCTAGGACAGGCCTACAATGAGCAGTTCTTC

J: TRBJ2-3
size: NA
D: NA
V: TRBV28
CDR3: CASTGFTDTQYF
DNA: TGTGCCAGCACGGGGTTCACAGATACGCAGTATTTT

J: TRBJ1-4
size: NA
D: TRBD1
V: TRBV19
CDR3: CASSADRANNEKLFF
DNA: TGTGCCAGTAGTGCGGACAGGGCAAATAATGAAAAACTGTTTTTT

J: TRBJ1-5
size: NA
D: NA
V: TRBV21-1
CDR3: CASSKGLSGIGNQPQHF
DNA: TGTGCCAGCAGCAAAGGATTGTCGGGAATCGGCAATCAGCCCCAGCATTTT

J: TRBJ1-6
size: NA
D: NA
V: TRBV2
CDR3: CASLNGAGGLRNPLHF
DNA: TGTGCCAGCCTTAACGGCGCAGGTGGTCTACGGAATCCCCTCCACTTT

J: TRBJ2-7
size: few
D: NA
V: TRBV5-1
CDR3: CASSLSGDNYEQYF
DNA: TGCGCCAGCAGCTTGTCAGGGGATAACTACGAGCAGTACTTC

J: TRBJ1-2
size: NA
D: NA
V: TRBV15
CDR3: CATSRDGGAGVYGYTF
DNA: TGTGCCACCAGCAGAGATGGGGGGGCTGGAGTCTATGGCTACACCTTC

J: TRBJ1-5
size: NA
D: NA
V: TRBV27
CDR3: CASSYRDGEPQHF
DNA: TGTGCCAGCAGTTACAGGGACGGAGAGCCCCAGCATTTT

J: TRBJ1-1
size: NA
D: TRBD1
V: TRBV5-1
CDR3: CASSLVATGESEAFF
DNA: TGCGCCAGCAGCTTGGTTGCGACAGGGGAATCTGAAGCTTTCTTT

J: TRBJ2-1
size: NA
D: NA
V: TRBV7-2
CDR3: CASSLVGGSANNEQFF
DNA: TGTGCCAGCAGCTTGGTTGGGGGCTCGGCTAATAATGAGCAGTTCTTC

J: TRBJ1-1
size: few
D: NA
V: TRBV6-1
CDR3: CARSKGVSGDTEAFF
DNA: TGTGCCAGGTCCAAAGGAGTTTCGGGGGACACTGAAGCTTTCTTT

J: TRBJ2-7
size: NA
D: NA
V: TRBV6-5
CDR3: CASSRHLSGYEQYF
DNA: TGTGCCAGCAGTCGACACCTCTCTGGATACGAGCAGTACTTC

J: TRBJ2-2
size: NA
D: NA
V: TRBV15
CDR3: CATSSSRNTGELFF
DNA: TGTGCCACCAGCAGTAGTAGAAACACCGGGGAGCTGTTTTTT

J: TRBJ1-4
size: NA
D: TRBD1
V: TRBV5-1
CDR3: CASSRQGSATNEKLFF
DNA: TGCGCCAGCAGCCGACAGGGGTCGGCAACTAATGAAAAACTGTTTTTT

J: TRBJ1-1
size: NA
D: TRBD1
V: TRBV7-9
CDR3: CASSIRDRGQRTEAFF
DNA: TGTGCCAGCAGCATTCGGGACAGAGGTCAACGCACTGAAGCTTTCTTT

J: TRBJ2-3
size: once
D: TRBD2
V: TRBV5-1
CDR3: CASSPEGRGGTDTQYF
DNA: TGCGCCAGCAGCCCTGAGGGGAGGGGCGGGACAGATACGCAGTATTTT

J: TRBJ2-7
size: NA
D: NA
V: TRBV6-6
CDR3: CASSSSGHYLNEQYF
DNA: NA

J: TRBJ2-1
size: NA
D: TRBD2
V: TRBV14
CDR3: CASSQDLRGGRNEQFF
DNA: TGTGCCAGCAGCCAAGATCTCCGCGGGGGACGGAATGAGCAGTTCTTC

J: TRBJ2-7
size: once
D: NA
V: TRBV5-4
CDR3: CASSLGGGNEQYF
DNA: TGTGCCAGCAGCTTGGGTGGGGGGAACGAGCAGTACTTC

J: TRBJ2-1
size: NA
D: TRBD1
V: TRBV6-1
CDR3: CASRLDRGQGEQFF
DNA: TGTGCCAGCAGGCTGGACAGGGGGCAGGGTGAGCAGTTCTTC